Sequencing of this T cell receptor beta chain was carried out in a study of shared clonotypes between healthy human individuals. Study-wide results and caveats: Non-shared clonotypes showed lower generation probabilities than clonotypes common to all four donors.

A roughly 200 ng quantity of DNA, some 30,000 T cell genomes, went into the sorted-subset replicate PCRs. Sequencing was performed with immunoSEQ multiplex PCR; in TCRdb, only in-frame clones are kept and a portion is missing. In the table there are over 750,000 clones, about 97% of which are singletons. With regard to this clone: Its antigen is as yet unknown.

CD45RO-negative, CCR7-positively selected cells formed the naive CD8 fraction, excluding terminally differentiated effector memory CD45RA+ cells. Germline-derived CDR1 and CDR2 are SGHDT and YYEEEE. V was cut by 4 bases and J by 4 bases, with 14 bases left in between. The CDR3 spans 14 residues. What was sequenced was naive CD8+ T cells sorted from blood. The rearrangement uses TRBV5-6 and TRBJ1-2, with a possible D match to TRBD1 (5 bases). This clonotype originated in a man aged 25-45 years in good health. The CDR3 nucleotides read TGTGCCAGCAGCGGGGCGGGCAGGATCTATGGCTACACCTTC. Its protein product is CASSGAGRIYGYTF.